Given below is one TCR beta chain in context. The data originate from a study of blood T cell repertoires in COVID-19. The CDR3 spans 21 residues. Trimming took 2 bases from V and 0 from J; bases not matched to a gene: 14. Germline V gene lookup returns CDR1 MNHEY and CDR2 SVGEGT. Clones were read by immunoSEQ multiplex PCR, and TCRdb kept only the in-frame ones, dropping some. This table holds some 98,000 clones, 82% found once. The rearrangement joins TRBV6-2 or TRBV6-3 to TRBJ2-3; 13 nucleotides match TRBD2. This TCR derives from a man in his 70s with active or convalescent COVID-19. The sequenced sample consisted of peripheral blood. The CDR3 sequence is CASSYPSAGTSGALSTDTQYF. Here the CDR3 DNA reads TGTGCCAGCAGTTACCCCTCAGCCGGGACTAGCGGGGCCTTAAGCACAGATACGCAGTATTTT.